Sequencing of this T cell receptor (beta chain) was carried out in a study of blood T cells in healthy people across ages. This clonotype was seen only a few times. CDR3 length: 14 amino acids. Trimming left V 3 bases short and J 2 bases short, with 9 bases between. The second PCR ran roughly 6 to 11 cycles with a sample-barcoded 5' primer and J-beta primers. MiXCR was run by TCRdb on the 5' RACE reads, yielding one entry per CDR3 protein. Of about 1,400,000 distinct CDR3 sequences detected, about 40% appear once; the ten largest clones hold 7% to 9%. The chain has TRBV12-3 or TRBV12-4 and TRBJ2-3; D is undetermined. This receptor was obtained from a woman between 18 and 30 years old in good health. The specimen sequenced was blood. As DNA, the CDR3 is TGTGCCAGCAGTTTCTCCCTAGACACAGATACGCAGTATTTT. It is translated as CASSFSLDTDTQYF.